This T cell receptor beta chain was recovered during a study of cytotoxic CD8 clonotypes in ibrutinib-treated CLL. Study-wide points: Treatment saw public clonotypes, which were uncommon, either contract or stay stable.

The V gene lost 1 base and the J gene lost 6 bases, with 10 bases spanning the gap. Germline assignment: CDR1 SGHTA and CDR2 FQGNSA. The CDR3 runs 13 residues. In regard to this clone: Its antigen is not known.

TCRdb's table, derived via immunoSEQ multiplex PCR, lists solely in-frame clones and lacks some. The data contain 9,500 to 12,000 clones, roughly four fifths of them singletons. The V gene is TRBV7-2, the J gene TRBJ2-7; D is unresolved. The clonotype originates from a human donor with chronic lymphocytic leukemia. The sequenced sample was PBMCs, obtained at disease progression, from a patient treated with ibrutinib. The CDR3 spells CASSLVLVGEQYF. CDR3 nucleotide sequence: TGTGCCAGCAGCTTAGTCCTCGTCGGCGAGCAGTACTTC. Drawing the rest from reference TRBV7-2 and TRBJ2-7, the complete variable domain is GAGVSQSPSNKVTEKGKDVELRCDPISGHTALYWYRQSLGQGLEFLIYFQGNSAPDKSGLPSDRFSAERTGGSVSTLTIQRTQQEDSAVYLCASSLVLVGEQYFGPGTRLTVT.